A selection of T cell receptor beta chains follows, all from one sample in a study of cytomegalovirus exposure and HLA in healthy donors. Produced via immunoSEQ multiplex PCR; TCRdb's table is partial and in-frame only. The table lists about 120,000 clones, approximately 76% of them singletons. Sequenced input: PBMCs. Every receptor here comes from a man aged 60-69 years in good health and CMV-seropositive. CDR3s leave out the opening cysteine and the closing phenylalanine or tryptophan. Fields, in order: V gene, CDR3 protein.

TRBV11-2	ASSLDLGTNTGELF
TRBV4-2	ASSQVQREGRQY
TRBV13	ASSYSGGGDTQY
TRBV11-2	ASSLWREETQY
TRBV5-4	ASSLLDRDEKLF
TRBV18	ASSPQGIGANVLT
TRBV21-1	ASSKLVDRVTEAF
TRBV29-1	SVEPRGRREQY
TRBV7-9	SSSTPGGGYT
TRBV18	ASKSRTGGEITEAF
TRBV10-3	VISEAGTSGNEQF
TRBV7-9	ASSLQNGYT
TRBV9	ASSVVQNSPLH
TRBV28	ASSTGVSEAF
TRBV18	ASSPDSSYEQY
TRBV7-9	ASSEQTTGTYEQY
TRBV9	ASSHPWGDSGNTIY
TRBV7-3	ASSLEGPGAQY
TRBV14	ASSPGTSGGPGETQY
TRBV27	ASSLTPRGGGYT
TRBV19	ASSIAPGEWDTIY
TRBV6-5	ASSREGTGAYEQY
TRBV5-1	ASSLGTSVFYEQY
TRBV25-1	ASSEVGQGTYEQY
TRBV30	AWSVKGDQPQH
TRBV9	ASSVVSGGANVLT
TRBV5-4	ASSSDLGGGSGNTIY
TRBV7-2	ASSLLAGDTYEQY
TRBV5-6	ASSLTGYNEQF
TRBV7-6	ASSPFSRAQETQY
TRBV18	ASSPWAAKQPQH
TRBV5-6	ASSLVDRRNYGYT
TRBV6-6	ASSGSPDRPSEAF
TRBV19	ASSPRTGSYEQY
TRBV6-1	ASSEARSLNTEAF
TRBV27	ASSSQGAFTEAF
TRBV6-1	ASGQGSNTGELF
TRBV15	ATSRDRGASEKLF
TRBV18	ASSLSGGLTDTQY
TRBV6-4	ASSSQGTGEQY
TRBV9	ASSPRGGVNTEAF
TRBV15	ATSRVEGARDEKLF
TRBV4-2	ASSQGLAGGGGTDTQY
TRBV9	ASSPGIGGFTEAF
TRBV5-1	ASSPDRQGVGNTIY
TRBV21-1	ASSNQGREQF
TRBV13	ASSSRTGADPTDTQY
TRBV7-2	ASSLNYLTPTYNEQF
TRBV5-1	ASSLGTGETQY
TRBV5-6	ASSLGSAGNTIY
TRBV5-6	ASSWGSQETQY
TRBV12-5	ASGSVITGQY
TRBV19	ASNEGKSFGGPQH
TRBV9	ASSPAGHTDTQY
TRBV5-1	ASSPGTATYEQY
TRBV10-3	AISEVVTGRGFKNLNTEAF
TRBV5-1	ASSLAPSYDRNTEAF
TRBV2	ASREPSGRAYEQY